Listed here is a single TCR beta chain. The entry originates in a study of Graves' ophthalmopathy and Graves' hyperthyroidism. Study at large: Before any treatment was given, at initial diagnosis, peripheral blood was collected.

The PBMC fraction was derived from 10 ml of fresh peripheral blood. Amplification from RNA transcripts yielded the TCR beta CDR3 regions. RT-PCR was first run with HTBI primers, then multiplex PCR in a second round. In TCRdb, the multiplex PCR reads were re-called with MiXCR into one record per CDR3 protein. The sample carries about 640,000 distinct CDR3 sequences, roughly 41% recorded once. What was sequenced was peripheral blood. The sequence came from an adult man with Graves' ophthalmopathy.

The CDR3 DNA reads TGTGCCAGCAGCCCCCGGAACTCCATGGAAAGAATCTACACCTTC. This codes for CASSPRNSMERIYTF. The rearrangement joins TRBV9 to TRBJ1-2; D remains unclear. CDR3 size: 15 residues. The germline V and J ends were trimmed by 4 bases and 10 bases, with 23 bases remaining between them. Germline V lookup: CDR1 SGDLS, CDR2 YYNGEE.